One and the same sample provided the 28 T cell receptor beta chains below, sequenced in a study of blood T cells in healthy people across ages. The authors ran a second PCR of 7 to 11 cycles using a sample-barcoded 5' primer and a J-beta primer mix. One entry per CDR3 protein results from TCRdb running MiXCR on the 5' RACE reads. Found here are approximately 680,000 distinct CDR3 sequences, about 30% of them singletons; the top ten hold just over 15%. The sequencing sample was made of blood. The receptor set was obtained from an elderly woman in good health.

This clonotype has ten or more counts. The CDR3: CSSPPASGGYNEQFF. The CDR3 coding sequence is TGCAGTTCCCCACCGGCTAGCGGGGGCTACAATGAGCAGTTCTTC. This sequence joins TRBV20-1 and TRBJ2-1, with 10 bases aligning to TRBD2. The germline V gene encodes CDR1 DFQATT and CDR2 SNEGSKA (reference sequence). The CDR3 has 15 amino acids. The V gene end was trimmed by 8 bases and the J gene end by 3 bases; junction bases not matched to a gene: 10.

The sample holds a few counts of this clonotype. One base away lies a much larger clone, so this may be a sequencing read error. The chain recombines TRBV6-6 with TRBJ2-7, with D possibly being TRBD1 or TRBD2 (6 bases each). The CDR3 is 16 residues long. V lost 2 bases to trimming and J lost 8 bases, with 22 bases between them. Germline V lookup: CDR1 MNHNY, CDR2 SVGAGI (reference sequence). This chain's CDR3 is CASSYTRGQSRYQQYF. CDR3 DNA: TGTGCCAGCAGTTACACCCGGGGGCAGAGCCGTTACCAGCAGTACTTC.

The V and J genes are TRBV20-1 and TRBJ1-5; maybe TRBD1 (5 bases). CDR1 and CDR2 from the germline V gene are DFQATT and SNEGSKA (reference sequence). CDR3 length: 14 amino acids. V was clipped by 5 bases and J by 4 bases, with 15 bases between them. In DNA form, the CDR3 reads TGCAGTGCTGTCTCCCGGGGCGGGAATCAGCCCCAGCATTTT. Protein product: CSAVSRGGNQPQHF.

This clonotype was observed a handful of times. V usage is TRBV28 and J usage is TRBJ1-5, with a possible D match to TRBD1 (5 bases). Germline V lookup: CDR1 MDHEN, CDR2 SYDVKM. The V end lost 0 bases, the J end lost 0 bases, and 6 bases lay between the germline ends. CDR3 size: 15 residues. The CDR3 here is CASSLWDISNQPQHF. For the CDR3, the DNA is TGTGCCAGCAGTTTATGGGACATTAGCAATCAGCCCCAGCATTTT.

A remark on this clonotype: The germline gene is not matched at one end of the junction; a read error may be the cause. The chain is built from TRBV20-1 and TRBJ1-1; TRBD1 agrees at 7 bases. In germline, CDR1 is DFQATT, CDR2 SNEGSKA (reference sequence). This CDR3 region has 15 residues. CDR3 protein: CSTRDPGRGTPEAFF. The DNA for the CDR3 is TGCAGTACTAGAGATCCCGGCAGGGGGACGCCTGAAGCTTTCTTT.

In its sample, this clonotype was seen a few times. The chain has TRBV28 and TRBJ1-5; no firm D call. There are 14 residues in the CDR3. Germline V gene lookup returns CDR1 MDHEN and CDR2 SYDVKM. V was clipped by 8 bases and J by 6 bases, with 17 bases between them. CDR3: CASYASTMGQPQHF. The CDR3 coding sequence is TGTGCCAGCTATGCCTCGACGATGGGTCAGCCCCAGCATTTT.

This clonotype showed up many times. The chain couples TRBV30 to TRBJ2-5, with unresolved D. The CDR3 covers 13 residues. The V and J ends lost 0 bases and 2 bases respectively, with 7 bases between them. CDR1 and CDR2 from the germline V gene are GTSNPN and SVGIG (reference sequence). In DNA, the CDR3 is TGTGCCTGGAGTGTTGGGCAGCAAGAGACCCAGTACTTC. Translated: CAWSVGQQETQYF. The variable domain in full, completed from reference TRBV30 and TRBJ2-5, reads SQTIHQWPATLVQPVGSPLSLECTVEGTSNPNLYWYRQAAGRGLQLLFYSVGIGQISSEVPQNLSASRPQDRQFILSSKKLLLSDSGFYLCAWSVGQQETQYFGPGTRLLVL.

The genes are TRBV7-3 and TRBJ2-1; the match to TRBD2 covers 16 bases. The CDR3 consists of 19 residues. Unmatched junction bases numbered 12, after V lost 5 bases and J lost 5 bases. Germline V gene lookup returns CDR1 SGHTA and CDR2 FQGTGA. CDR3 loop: CASSHSGTSGRAGDNEQFF. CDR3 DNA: TGTGCCAGCAGCCACTCAGGGACTAGCGGGAGGGCCGGGGACAATGAGCAGTTCTTC.

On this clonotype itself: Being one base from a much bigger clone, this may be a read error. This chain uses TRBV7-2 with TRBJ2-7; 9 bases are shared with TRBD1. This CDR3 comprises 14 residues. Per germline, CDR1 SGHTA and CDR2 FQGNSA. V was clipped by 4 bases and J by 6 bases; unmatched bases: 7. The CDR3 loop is CASSSGQGRSEQYF. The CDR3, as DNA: TGTGCCAGCAGCTCCGGACAGGGGAGAAGCGAGCAGTACTTC.

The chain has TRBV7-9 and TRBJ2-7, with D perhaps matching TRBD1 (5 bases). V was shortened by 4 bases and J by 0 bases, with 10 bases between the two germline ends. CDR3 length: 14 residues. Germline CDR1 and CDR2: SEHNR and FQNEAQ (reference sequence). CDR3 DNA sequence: TGTGCCAGCAGCTACGGACAACCCTCCTACGAGCAGTACTTC. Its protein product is CASSYGQPSYEQYF. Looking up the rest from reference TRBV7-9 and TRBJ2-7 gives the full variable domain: DTGVSQNPRHKITKRGQNVTFRCDPISEHNRLYWYRQTLGQGPEFLTYFQNEAQLEKSRLLSDRFSAERPKGSFSTLEIQRTEQGDSAMYLCASSYGQPSYEQYFGPGTRLTVT.

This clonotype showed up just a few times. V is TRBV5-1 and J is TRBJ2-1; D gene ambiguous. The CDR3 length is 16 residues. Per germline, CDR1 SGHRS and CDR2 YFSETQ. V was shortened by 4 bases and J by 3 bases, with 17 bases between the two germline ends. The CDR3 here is CASSRESDSGYNEQFF. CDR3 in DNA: TGCGCCAGCAGCCGCGAATCAGATTCGGGCTACAATGAGCAGTTCTTC.

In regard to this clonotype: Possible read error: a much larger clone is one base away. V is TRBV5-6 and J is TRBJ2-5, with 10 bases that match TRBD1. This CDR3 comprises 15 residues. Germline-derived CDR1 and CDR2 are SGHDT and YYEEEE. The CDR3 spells CASSFTGQGQGTQYF. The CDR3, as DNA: TGTGCCAGCAGCTTTACGGGACAGGGGCAAGGGACCCAGTACTTC.

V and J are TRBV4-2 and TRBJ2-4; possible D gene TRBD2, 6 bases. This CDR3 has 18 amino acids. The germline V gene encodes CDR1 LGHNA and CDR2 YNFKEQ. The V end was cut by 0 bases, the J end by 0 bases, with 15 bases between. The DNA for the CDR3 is TGTGCCAGCAGCCAAGATTCGGGGGAGCGCCTAGCCAAAAACATTCAGTACTTC. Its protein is CASSQDSGERLAKNIQYF.

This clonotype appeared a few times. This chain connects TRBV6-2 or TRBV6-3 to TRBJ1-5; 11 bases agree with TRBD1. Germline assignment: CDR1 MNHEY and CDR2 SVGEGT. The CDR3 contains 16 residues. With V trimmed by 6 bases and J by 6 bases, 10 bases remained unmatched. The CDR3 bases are TGTGCCAGCAGCCCTACGGACAGGGGGCGGGGTCAGCCCCAGCATTTT. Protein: CASSPTDRGRGQPQHF.

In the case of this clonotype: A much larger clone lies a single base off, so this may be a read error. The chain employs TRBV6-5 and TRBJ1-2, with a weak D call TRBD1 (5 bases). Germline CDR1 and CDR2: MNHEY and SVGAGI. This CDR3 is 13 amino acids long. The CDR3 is CASASGANYGYIF. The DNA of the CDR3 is TGTGCCAGCGCCAGCGGGGCAAACTATGGCTACATCTTC.

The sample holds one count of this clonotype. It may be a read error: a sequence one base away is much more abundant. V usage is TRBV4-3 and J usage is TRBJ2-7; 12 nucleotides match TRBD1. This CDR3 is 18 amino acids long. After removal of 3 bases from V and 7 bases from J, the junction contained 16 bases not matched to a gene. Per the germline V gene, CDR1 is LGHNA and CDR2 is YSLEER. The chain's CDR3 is CASSHLRDRGLRHNEQYF. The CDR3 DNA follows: TGCGCCAGCAGCCACCTCCGGGACAGGGGGCTGCGGCACAATGAGCAGTACTTC.

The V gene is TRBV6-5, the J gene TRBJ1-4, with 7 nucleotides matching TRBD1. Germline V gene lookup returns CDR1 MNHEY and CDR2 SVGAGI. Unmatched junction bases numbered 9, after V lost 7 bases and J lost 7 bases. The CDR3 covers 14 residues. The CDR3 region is CASTADRDGEKLFF. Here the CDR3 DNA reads TGTGCCAGCACCGCTGACAGGGATGGTGAAAAACTGTTTTTT.

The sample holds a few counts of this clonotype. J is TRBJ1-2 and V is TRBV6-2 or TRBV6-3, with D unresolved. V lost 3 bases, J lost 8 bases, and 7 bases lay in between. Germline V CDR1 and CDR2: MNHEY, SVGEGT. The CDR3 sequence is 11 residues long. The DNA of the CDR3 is TGTGCCAGCAGTTATTTGGAAGGCTACACCTTC. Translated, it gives CASSYLEGYTF.

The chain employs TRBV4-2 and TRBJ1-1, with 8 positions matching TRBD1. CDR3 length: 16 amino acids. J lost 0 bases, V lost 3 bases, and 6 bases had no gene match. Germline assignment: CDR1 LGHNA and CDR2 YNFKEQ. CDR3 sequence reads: CASSQLPGQVNTEAFF. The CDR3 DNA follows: TGTGCCAGCAGCCAGCTCCCGGGACAGGTGAACACTGAAGCTTTCTTT.

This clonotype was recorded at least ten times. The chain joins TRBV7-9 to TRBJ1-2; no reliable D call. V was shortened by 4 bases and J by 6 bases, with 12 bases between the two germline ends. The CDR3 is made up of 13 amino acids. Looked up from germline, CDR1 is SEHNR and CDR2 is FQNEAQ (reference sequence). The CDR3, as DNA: TGTGCCAGCAGCTCATCGACACGACATGGCTACACCTTC. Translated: CASSSSTRHGYTF. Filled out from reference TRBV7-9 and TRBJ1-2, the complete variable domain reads DTGVSQNPRHKITKRGQNVTFRCDPISEHNRLYWYRQTLGQGPEFLTYFQNEAQLEKSRLLSDRFSAERPKGSFSTLEIQRTEQGDSAMYLCASSSSTRHGYTFGSGTRLTVV.

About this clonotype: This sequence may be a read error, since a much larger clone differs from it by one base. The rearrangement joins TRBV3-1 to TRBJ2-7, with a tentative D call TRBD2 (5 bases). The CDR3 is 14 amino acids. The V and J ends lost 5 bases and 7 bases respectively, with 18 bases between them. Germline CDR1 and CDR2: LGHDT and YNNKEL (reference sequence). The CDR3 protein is CASSVGPTGNEQYF. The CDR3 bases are TGTGCCAGCAGCGTGGGCCCCACGGGGAATGAGCAGTACTTC.

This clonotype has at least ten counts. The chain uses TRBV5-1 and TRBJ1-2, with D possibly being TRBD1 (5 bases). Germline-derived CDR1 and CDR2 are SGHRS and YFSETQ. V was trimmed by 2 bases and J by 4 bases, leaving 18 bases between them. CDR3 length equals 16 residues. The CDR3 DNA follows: TGCGCCAGCAGCTTAACCCCTGGCAGGGAAGGCTATGGCTACACCTTC. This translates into CASSLTPGREGYGYTF.

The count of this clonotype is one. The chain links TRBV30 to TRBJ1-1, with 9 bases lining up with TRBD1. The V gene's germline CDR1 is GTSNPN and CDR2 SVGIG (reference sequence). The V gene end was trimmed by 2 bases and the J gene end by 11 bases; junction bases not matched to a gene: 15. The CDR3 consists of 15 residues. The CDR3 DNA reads TGTGCCTGGAGTACAGGACAGGGGACGTCCTATGGGGCTTTCTTT. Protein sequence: CAWSTGQGTSYGAFF. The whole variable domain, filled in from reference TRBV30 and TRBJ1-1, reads SQTIHQWPATLVQPVGSPLSLECTVEGTSNPNLYWYRQAAGRGLQLLFYSVGIGQISSEVPQNLSASRPQDRQFILSSKKLLLSDSGFYLCAWSTGQGTSYGAFFGQGTRLTVV.

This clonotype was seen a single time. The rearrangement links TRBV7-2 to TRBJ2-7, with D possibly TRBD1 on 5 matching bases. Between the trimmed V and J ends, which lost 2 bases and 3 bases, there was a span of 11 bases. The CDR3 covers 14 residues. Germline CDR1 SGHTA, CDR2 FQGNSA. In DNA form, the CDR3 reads TGTGCCAGCAGCTTACTCGACAGTCTCTACGAGCAGTACTTC. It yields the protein CASSLLDSLYEQYF.

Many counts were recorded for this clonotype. Written as DNA, the CDR3 is TGCAGTGCGAAGGGCGGAACTAATGAAAAACTGTTTTTT. Translated, it gives CSAKGGTNEKLFF. The chain joins TRBV20-1 to TRBJ1-4; D is ambiguous. Trimming removed 6 bases at V and 1 base at J, with 9 bases between. Germline CDR1 DFQATT, CDR2 SNEGSKA (reference sequence). This CDR3 is built from 13 residues.

CDR3 DNA: TGTGCCAGCAGAAGGAGGACAGCCTTAATACCGAACACCGGGGAGCTGTTTTTT. Its protein is CASRRRTALIPNTGELFF. V usage is TRBV7-8 and J usage is TRBJ2-2; D may be TRBD1 (6 bases). The V and J ends lost 6 bases and 0 bases respectively, with 20 bases between them. Germline assignment: CDR1 SGHVS and CDR2 FQNEAQ. This CDR3 region has 18 residues.

CDR3 sequence reads: CATSRDLSSPGPYNEQFF. The CDR3 DNA follows: TGTGCCACCAGCAGAGATCTATCGTCGCCTGGACCGTACAATGAGCAGTTCTTC. The chain combines TRBV15 with TRBJ2-1, with D unclear. The germline CDR1 and CDR2 sequences are LNHNV and YYDKDF (reference sequence). CDR3 length: 18 residues. Deletions cut 0 bases from V and 4 bases from J, with 19 bases between.

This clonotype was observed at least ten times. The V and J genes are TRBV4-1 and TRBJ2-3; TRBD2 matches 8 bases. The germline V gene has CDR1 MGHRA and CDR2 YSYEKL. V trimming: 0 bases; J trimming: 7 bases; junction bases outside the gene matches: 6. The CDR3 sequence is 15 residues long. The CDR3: CASSQDPGGANTQYF. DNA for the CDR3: TGCGCCAGCAGCCAAGATCCCGGGGGGGCAAATACGCAGTATTTT.